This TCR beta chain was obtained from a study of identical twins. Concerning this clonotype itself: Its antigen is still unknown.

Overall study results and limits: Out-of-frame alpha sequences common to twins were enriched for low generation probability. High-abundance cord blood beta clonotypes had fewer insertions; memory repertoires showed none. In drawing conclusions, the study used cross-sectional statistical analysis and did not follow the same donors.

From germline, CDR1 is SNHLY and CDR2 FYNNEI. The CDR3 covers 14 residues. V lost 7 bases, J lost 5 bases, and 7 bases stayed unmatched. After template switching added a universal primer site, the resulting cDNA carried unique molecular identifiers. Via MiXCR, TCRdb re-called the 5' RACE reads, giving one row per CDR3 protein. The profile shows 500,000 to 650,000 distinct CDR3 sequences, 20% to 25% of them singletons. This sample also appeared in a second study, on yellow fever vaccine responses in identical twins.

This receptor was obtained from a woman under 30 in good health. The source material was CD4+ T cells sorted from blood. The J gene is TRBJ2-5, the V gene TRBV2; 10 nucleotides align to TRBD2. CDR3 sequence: CASKPSGSRETQYF. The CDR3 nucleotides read TGTGCCAGCAAGCCTAGCGGGAGTAGGGAGACCCAGTACTTC.